This TCR beta chain stems from a study of CXCR3-negative and CXCR3-positive naive CD8 T cells. cDNA libraries for TRB were generated by 5' RACE incorporating UMI labels. TCRdb reprocessed the 5' RACE reads, with one entry per CDR3 protein and no DNA. The specimen's table records tens of thousands of distinct CDR3 sequences. Concerning this clonotype: Its antigen is unidentified.

The study, taken as a whole, reports: Whereas both naive subsets had comparably high diversity, memory CD8+ cells had much lower diversity. Naive cells that were CXCR3-negative or CXCR3-positive used TRBV-TRBJ genes alike, while memory cells diverged. Cryopreservation partially decreased CXCR3 expression, and most assays used fresh PBMCs.

Germline V gene data show CDR1 as LGHNA and CDR2 as YSLEER. The CDR3 totals 14 residues. Sequencing input: naive CXCR3- CD8+ T cells from blood. Subset in this sample: CD45RO-CCR7+CD27+CD95- naive CD8+ T cells lacking CXCR3 (TNR3-). The receptor was isolated from a human donor in good health. Some clones in this sample may be carry-over from other donors' samples. This chain joins TRBV4-3 and TRBJ1-5. CDR3 in amino acids: CASSQDGFDQPQHF.